This T cell receptor beta chain was captured in a study of PD-1 blockade in classical Hodgkin lymphoma. Germline V CDR1 and CDR2: SGDLS, YYNGEE. This CDR3 region has 14 residues. Profiling relied on immunoSEQ multiplex PCR, and the TCRdb table lists in-frame clones only, not all of them. This table holds 37,000 or so clones, around 88% found once. Each patient's relapse followed autologous stem cell transplantation, and brentuximab vedotin exposure varied. The V gene is TRBV9, the J gene TRBJ2-5; D may be TRBD2 (6 bases). The better agreement between TRBJ2-7 and the DNA end casts doubt on the J call. This receptor was obtained from a human donor with classical Hodgkin lymphoma. Sequenced here: peripheral blood mononuclear cells (PBMCs), sampled before the second cycle of nivolumab. The CDR3 loop reads CASSVGGATYEQYF. For the CDR3, the DNA is TGTGCCAGCAGCGTCGGGGGAGCGACCTACGAGCAGTACTTC.